This T cell receptor (beta chain) stems from a study of spatial heterogeneity in lung cancer. Study-level results: Ubiquitous and regional nonsynonymous mutation counts were tracked by ubiquitous and regional expanded TCR counts, respectively. Tumor mutation counts were tracked by expanded intratumoral alpha and beta TCR counts.

TCRdb analysed the 5' RACE reads with MiXCR anew, one entry per CDR3 protein. This sample has around 15,000 distinct CDR3 sequences, with approximately 6.8% found just once. The CDR3 is 16 residues long. The V gene's germline CDR1 is DFQATT and CDR2 SNEGSKA (reference sequence). J gave up 6 bases and V 5 bases, and 18 bases lay outside the gene matches. This clonotype was detected many times. Its specificity is not known. This beta chain slipped into a library made for alpha chains as a stray read, so its size is not meaningful. Time point given: sample taken at primary tumor resection. This sample comprised lung tumor tissue, obtained at surgery. The rearrangement links TRBV20-1 to TRBJ2-7, with 8 bases lining up with TRBD1. This receptor was taken from a female donor with early-stage non-small cell lung cancer. The CDR3 bases are TGCAGTGCTGATCCCCAGGCGGACAGGGCACAGGTCGAGCAGTACTTC. Amino acids: CSADPQADRAQVEQYF.